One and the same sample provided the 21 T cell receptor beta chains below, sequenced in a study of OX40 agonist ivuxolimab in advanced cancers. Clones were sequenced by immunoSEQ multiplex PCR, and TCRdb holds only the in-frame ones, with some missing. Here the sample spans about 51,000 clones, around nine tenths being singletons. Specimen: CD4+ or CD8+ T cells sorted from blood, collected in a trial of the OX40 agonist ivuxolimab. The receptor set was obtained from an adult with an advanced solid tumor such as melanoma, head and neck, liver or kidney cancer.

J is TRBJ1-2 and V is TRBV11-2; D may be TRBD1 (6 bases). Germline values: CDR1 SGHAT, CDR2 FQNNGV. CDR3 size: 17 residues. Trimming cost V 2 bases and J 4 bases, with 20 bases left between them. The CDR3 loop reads CASSLRGQGAPFYGYTF. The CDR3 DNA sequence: TGTGCCAGCAGCTTAAGGGGACAAGGGGCTCCCTTCTATGGCTACACCTTC.

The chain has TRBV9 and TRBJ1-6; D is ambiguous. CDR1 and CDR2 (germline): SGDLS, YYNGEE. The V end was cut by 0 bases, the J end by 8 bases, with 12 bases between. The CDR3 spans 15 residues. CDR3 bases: TGTGCCAGCAGCGTAGATTGGGTTACGGATTCACCCCTCCACTTT. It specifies CASSVDWVTDSPLHF.

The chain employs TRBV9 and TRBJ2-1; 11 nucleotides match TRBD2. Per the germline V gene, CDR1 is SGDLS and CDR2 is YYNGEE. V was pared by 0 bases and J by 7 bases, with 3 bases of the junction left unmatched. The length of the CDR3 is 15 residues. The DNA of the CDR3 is TGTGCCAGCAGCGTAGTAGCGGGGGGGGCGAATGAGCAGTTCTTC. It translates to CASSVVAGGANEQFF.

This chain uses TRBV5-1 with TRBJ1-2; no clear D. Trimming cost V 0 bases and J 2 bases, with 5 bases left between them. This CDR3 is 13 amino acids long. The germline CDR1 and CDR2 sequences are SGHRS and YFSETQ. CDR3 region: CASSLVQNYGYTF. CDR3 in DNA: TGCGCCAGCAGCTTGGTCCAGAACTATGGCTACACCTTC.

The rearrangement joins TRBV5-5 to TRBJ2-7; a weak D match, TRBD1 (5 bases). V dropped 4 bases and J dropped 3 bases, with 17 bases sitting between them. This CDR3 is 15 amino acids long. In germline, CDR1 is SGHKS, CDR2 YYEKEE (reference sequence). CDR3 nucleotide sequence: TGTGCCAGCAGCATCATATTACAGGTTCACTACGAGCAGTACTTC. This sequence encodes CASSIILQVHYEQYF.

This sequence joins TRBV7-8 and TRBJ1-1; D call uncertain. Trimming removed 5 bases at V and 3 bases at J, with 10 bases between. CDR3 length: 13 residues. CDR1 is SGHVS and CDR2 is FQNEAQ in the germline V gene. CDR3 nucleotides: TGTGCCAGCAGCGTCGGGTCCTACACTGAAGCTTTCTTT. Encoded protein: CASSVGSYTEAFF. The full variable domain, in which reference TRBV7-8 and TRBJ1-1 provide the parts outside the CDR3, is GAGVSQSPRYKVAKRGQDVALRCDPISGHVSLFWYQQALGQGPEFLTYFQNEAQLDKSGLPSDRFFAERPEGSVSTLKIQRTQQEDSAVYLCASSVGSYTEAFFGQGTRLTVV.

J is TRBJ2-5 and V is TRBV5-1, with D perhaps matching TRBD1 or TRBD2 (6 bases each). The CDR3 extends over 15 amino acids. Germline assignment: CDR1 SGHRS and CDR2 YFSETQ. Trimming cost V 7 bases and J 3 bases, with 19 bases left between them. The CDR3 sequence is CASAPRGAEEETQYF. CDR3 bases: TGCGCCAGCGCTCCAAGGGGGGCCGAGGAAGAGACCCAGTACTTC.

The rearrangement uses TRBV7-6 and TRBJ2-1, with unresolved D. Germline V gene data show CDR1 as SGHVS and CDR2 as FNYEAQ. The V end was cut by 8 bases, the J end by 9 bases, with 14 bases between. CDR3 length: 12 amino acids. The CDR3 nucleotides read TGTGCCAGCGCTTCAATTGTTGGTGAGCAGTTCTTC. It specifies CASASIVGEQFF.

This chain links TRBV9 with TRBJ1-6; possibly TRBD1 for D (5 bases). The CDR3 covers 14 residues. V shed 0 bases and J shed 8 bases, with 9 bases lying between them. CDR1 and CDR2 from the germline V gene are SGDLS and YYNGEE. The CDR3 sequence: CASSVVGGDSPLHF. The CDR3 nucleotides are TGTGCCAGCAGCGTAGTGGGGGGGGATTCACCCCTCCACTTT.

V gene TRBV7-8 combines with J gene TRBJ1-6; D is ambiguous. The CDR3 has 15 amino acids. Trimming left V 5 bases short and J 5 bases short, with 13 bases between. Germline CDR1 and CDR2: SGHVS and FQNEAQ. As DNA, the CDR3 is TGTGCCAGCAGCCGGCATGCGGGGAATAATTCACCCCTCCACTTT. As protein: CASSRHAGNNSPLHF.

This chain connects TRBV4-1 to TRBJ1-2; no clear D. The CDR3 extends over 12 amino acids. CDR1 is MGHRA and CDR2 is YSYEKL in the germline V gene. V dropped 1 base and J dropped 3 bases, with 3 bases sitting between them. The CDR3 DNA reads TGCGCCAGCAGCCAAGCCCACTATGGCTACACCTTC. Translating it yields CASSQAHYGYTF.

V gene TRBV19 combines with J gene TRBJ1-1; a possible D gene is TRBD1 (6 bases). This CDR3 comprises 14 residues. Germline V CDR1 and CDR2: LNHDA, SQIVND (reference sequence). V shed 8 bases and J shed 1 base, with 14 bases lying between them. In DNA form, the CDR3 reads TGTGCCAGTCGCCCAAGGGGGGGGAACACTGAAGCTTTCTTT. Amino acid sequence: CASRPRGGNTEAFF.

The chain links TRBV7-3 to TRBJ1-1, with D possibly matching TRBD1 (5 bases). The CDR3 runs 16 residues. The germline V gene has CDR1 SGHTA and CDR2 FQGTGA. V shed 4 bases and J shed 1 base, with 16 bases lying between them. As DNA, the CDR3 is TGTGCCAGCAGCTGGGGGAGACCTGACCGGAACACTGAAGCTTTCTTT. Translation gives CASSWGRPDRNTEAFF.

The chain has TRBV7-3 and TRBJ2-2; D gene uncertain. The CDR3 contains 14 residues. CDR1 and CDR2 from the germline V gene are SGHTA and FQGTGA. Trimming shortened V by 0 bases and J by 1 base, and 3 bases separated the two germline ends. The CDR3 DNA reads TGTGCCAGCAGCTTAACACTGAACACCGGGGAGCTGTTTTTT. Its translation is CASSLTLNTGELFF. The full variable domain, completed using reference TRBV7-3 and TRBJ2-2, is GAGVSQTPSNKVTEKGKYVELRCDPISGHTALYWYRQSLGQGPEFLIYFQGTGAADDSGLPNDRFFAVRPEGSVSTLKIQRTERGDSAVYLCASSLTLNTGELFFGEGSRLTVL.

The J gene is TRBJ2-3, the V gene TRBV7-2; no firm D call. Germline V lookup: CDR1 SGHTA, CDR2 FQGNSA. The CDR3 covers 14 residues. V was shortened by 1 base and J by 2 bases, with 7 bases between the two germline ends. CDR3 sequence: CASSLVWPTDTQYF. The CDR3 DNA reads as TGTGCCAGCAGCTTAGTGTGGCCCACAGATACGCAGTATTTT. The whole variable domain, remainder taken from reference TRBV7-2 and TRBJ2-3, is GAGVSQSPSNKVTEKGKDVELRCDPISGHTALYWYRQSLGQGLEFLIYFQGNSAPDKSGLPSDRFSAERTGGSVSTLTIQRTQQEDSAVYLCASSLVWPTDTQYFGPGTRLTVL.

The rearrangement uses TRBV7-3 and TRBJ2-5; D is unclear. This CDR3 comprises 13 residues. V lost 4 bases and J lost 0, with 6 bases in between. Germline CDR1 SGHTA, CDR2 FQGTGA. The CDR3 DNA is TGTGCCAGCAGCTCGCCCAACCAAGAGACCCAGTACTTC. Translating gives CASSSPNQETQYF. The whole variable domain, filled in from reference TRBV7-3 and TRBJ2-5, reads GAGVSQTPSNKVTEKGKYVELRCDPISGHTALYWYRQSLGQGPEFLIYFQGTGAADDSGLPNDRFFAVRPEGSVSTLKIQRTERGDSAVYLCASSSPNQETQYFGPGTRLLVL.

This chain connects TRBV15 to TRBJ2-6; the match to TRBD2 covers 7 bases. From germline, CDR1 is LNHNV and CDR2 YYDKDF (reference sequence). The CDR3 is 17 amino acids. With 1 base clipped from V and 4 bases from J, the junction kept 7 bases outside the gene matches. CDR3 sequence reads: CATSRVGGRGGANVLTF. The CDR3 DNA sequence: TGTGCCACCAGCAGAGTGGGCGGGAGAGGAGGGGCCAACGTCCTGACTTTC.

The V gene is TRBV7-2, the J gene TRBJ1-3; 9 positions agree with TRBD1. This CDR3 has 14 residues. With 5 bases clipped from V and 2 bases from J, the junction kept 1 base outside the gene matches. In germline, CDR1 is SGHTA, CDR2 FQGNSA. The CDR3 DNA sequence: TGTGCCAGCAGCCGGGACAGGGCTGGAAACACCATATATTTT. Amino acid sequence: CASSRDRAGNTIYF.

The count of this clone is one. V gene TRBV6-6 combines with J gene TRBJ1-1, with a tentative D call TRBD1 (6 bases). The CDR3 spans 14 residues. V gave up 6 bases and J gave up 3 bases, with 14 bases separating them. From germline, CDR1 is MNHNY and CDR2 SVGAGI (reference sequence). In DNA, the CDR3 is TGTGCCAGCAGAAGGGGGAGTGTAGACACTGAAGCTTTCTTT. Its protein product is CASRRGSVDTEAFF.

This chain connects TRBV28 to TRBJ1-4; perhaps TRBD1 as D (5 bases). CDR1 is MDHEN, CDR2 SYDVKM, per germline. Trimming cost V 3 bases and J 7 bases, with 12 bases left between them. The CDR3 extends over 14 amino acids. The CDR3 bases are TGTGCCAGCAGTTTTTCAGGGTCGCCTGAAAAACTGTTTTTT. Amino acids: CASSFSGSPEKLFF.

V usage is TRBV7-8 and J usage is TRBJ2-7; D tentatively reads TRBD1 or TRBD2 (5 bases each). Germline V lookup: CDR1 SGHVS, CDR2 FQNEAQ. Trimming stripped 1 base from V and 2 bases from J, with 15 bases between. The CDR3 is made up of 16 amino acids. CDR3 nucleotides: TGTGCCAGCAGCTTAGGTTCCTGGGACGGTACCTACGAGCAGTACTTC. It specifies CASSLGSWDGTYEQYF.